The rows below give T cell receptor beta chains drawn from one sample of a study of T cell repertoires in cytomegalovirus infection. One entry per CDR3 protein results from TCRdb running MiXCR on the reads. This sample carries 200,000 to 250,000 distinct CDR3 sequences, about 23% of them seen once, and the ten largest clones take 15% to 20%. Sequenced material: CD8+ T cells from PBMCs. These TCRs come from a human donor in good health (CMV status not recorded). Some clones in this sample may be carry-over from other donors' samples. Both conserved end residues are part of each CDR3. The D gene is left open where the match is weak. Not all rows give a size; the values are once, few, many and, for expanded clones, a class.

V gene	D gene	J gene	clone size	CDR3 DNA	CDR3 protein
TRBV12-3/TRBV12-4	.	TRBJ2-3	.	TGTGCCAGCAGTCCAGGGACTCCCACAGATACGCAGTATTTT	CASSPGTPTDTQYF
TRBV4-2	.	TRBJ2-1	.	TGTGCCAGCAGCCAATCGGTCGCGGGCCTCAGATACAATGAGCAGTTCTTC	CASSQSVAGLRYNEQFF
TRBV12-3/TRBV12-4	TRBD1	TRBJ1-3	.	TGTGCCAGCAGTGAAACGGGACAGAACTCTGGAAACACCATATATTTT	CASSETGQNSGNTIYF
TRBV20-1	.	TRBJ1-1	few	TGCAGTGCTCGTAGGATGAACACTGAAGCTTTCTTT	CSARRMNTEAFF
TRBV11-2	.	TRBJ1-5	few	TGTGCCAGCAGCCGCTCCCCTAGCAATCAGCCCCAGCATTTT	CASSRSPSNQPQHF
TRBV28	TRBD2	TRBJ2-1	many	TGTGCCAGCAGTTCAAGCGGGGGGGCGAATGAGCAGTTCTTC	CASSSSGGANEQFF
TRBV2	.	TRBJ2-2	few	TGTGCCAGCACCCTCCTCGGAGGGGCGAATCTGAACACCGGGGAGCTGTTTTTT	CASTLLGGANLNTGELFF
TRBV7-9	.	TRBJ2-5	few	TGTGCCAGCAGCTCACCCTCGGGGACCCAGTACTTC	CASSSPSGTQYF
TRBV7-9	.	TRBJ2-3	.	TGTGCCAGCAGCCCGGGCCCAGGCCTGGGGAATACGCAGTATTTT	CASSPGPGLGNTQYF
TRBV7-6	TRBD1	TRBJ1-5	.	TGTGCCAGCAGCTTTCCGGACAGGGCAAATCAGCCCCAGCATTTT	CASSFPDRANQPQHF
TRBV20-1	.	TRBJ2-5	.	TGCAGTGTAATCCCCGCTCCGGAGACCCAGTACTTC	CSVIPAPETQYF
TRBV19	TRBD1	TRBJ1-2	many	TGTGCCAGTAGTATAGGTCCGTCGACAGGGATTGATGGCTACACCTTC	CASSIGPSTGIDGYTF
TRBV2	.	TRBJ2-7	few	TGTGCCAGCAACGGGGGGCAATACGAGCAGTACTTC	CASNGGQYEQYF
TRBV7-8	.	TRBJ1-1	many	TGTGCCAGCAGGCTACTCCACGAAGCTTTCTTT	CASRLLHEAFF
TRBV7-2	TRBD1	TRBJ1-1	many	TGTGCCAGCAGCGAGCACAGGGGAATGAACACTGAAGCTTTCTTT	CASSEHRGMNTEAFF
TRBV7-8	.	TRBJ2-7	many	TGTGCCAGCAGCCCCCATGGGACAACAACGGGGGAGCAGTACTTC	CASSPHGTTTGEQYF
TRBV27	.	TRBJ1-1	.	TGTGCCAGCAGTTTACAGGTTACAGACGAAGCTTTCTTT	CASSLQVTDEAFF
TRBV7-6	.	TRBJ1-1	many	TGTGCCAGCAGCTTACGCCGGGGGGTTGGGACTGAAGCTTTCTTT	CASSLRRGVGTEAFF
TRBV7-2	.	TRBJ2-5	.	TGTGCCAGCAGCCCCCCGGGGACCGAGACCCAGTACTTC	CASSPPGTETQYF
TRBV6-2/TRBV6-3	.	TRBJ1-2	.	TGTGCCAGCAGTTACTGGGGAATCAGTTTGGAAAGCTATGGCTACACCTTC	CASSYWGISLESYGYTF
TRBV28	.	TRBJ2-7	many	TGTGCCAGCAGTTCCCAGGACAGCTCCTACGAGCAGTACTTC	CASSSQDSSYEQYF
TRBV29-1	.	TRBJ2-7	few	TGCAGCGTCGTAGCGGAATCCTACGAGCAGTACTTC	CSVVAESYEQYF
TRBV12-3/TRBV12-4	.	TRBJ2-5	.	TGTGCCAGCAGCCCCCAGGGGACAGAGACCCAGTACTTC	CASSPQGTETQYF
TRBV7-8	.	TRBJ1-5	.	TGTGCCAGCAGCTTAGCCGGGACACCGAATCAGCCCCAGCATTTT	CASSLAGTPNQPQHF